This T cell receptor (beta chain) derives from a study of molecular identifiers for immune sequencing clone quantification. CDR1 and CDR2 from the germline V gene are SGHTA and FQGNSA. This CDR3 contains 16 residues. Losses at the gene ends were 5 bases for V and 2 bases for J; bases not matched to a gene: 10. This clonotype has a count of ten or more. Its antigen is currently unknown. General study points: Clones that exceeded 20 RNA copies held over 99% of effector molecules, yet under 1% in naive cells. Sharing of a barcode by identical TCR molecules could cause highly expanded clone sizes to be underestimated.

The sorting of naive CD8 T cells used the CD8+CD4-CCR7+CD45RA+ phenotype. Methods described previously were used for bulk TCR libraries, and listed TCR primers were applied. MiXCR, applied by TCRdb to the PCR reads, yields one record per CDR3 protein. The table lists roughly 50,000 distinct CDR3 sequences, 20% to 25% of them singletons. The V and J genes are TRBV7-2 and TRBJ2-3; 7 bases fit TRBD1. The sample consisted of naive CD8+ T cells from blood, with Jurkat cell RNA spiked in. Indicated subset: FACS-sorted CD8+CD4-CCR7+CD45RA+ naive T cells. This TCR was sampled from a human donor in good health. Some libraries in this study had Jurkat cell RNA spiked in. CDR3 sequence: CASSRPQDRYTDTQYF. In DNA form, the CDR3 reads TGTGCCAGCAGCCGACCACAGGACAGGTACACAGATACGCAGTATTTT.